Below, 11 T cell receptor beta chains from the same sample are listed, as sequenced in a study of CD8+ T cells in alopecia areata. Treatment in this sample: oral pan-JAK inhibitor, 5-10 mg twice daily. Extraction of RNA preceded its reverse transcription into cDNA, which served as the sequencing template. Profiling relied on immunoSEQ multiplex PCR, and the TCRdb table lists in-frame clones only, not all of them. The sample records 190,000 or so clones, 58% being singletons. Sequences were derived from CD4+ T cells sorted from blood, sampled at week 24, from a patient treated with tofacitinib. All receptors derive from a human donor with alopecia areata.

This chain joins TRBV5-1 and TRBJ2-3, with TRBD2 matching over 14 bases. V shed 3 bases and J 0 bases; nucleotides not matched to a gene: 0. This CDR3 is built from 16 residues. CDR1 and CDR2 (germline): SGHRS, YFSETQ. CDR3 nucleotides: TGCGCCAGCAGCTGGACTAGCGGGAGGAGCACAGATACGCAGTATTTT. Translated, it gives CASSWTSGRSTDTQYF.

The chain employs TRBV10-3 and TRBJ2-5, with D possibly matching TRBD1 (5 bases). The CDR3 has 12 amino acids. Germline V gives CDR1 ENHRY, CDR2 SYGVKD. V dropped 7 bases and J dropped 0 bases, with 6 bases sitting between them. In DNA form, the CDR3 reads TGTGCCATCAAAGGGGACCAAGAGACCCAGTACTTC. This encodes CAIKGDQETQYF.

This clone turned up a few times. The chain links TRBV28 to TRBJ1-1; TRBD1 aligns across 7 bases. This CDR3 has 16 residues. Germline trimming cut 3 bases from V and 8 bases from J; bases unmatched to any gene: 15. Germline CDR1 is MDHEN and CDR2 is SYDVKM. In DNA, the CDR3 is TGTGCCAGCAGTTTGGGTGGGGCAGGGGGAGCTGTCGAAGCTTTCTTT. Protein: CASSLGGAGGAVEAFF.

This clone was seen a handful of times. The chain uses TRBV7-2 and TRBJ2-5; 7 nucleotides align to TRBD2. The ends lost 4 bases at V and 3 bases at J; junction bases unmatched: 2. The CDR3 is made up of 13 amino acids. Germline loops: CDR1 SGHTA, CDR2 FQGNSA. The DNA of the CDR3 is TGTGCCAGCAGCTCAAGCGGGAAAGAGACCCAGTACTTC. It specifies CASSSSGKETQYF.

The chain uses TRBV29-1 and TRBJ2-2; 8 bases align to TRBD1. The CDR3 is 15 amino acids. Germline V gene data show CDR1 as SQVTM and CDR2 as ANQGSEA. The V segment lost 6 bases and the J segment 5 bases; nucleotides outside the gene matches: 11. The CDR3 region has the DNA TGCAGCGTAGTTCCAGGGGGCTTGGGTACCGGGGAGCTGTTTTTT. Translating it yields CSVVPGGLGTGELFF.

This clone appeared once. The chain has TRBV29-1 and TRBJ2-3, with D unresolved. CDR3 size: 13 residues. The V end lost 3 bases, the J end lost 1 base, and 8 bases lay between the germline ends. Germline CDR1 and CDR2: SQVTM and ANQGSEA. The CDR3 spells CSVDSPGTDTQYF. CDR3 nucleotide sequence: TGCAGCGTTGACAGTCCCGGCACAGATACGCAGTATTTT.

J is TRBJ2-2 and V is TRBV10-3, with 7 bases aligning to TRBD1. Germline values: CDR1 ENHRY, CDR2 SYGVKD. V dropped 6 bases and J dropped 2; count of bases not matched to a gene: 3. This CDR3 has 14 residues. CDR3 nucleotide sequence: TGTGCCATCAGGACAGGGACCAACACCGGGGAGCTGTTTTTT. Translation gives CAIRTGTNTGELFF.

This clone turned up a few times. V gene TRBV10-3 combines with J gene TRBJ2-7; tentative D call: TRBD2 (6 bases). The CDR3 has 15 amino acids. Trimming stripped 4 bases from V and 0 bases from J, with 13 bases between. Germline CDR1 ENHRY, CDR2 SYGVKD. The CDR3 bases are TGTGCCATCAGTGTGGGACTCACGTTCTCCTACGAGCAGTACTTC. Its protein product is CAISVGLTFSYEQYF.

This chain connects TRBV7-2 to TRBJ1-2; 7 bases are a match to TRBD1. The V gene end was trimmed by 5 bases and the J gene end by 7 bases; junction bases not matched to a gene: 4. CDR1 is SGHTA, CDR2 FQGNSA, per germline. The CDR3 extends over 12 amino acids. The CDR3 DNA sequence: TGTGCCAGCAGCCAGGGGGTAGGTGGCTACACCTTC. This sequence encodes CASSQGVGGYTF.

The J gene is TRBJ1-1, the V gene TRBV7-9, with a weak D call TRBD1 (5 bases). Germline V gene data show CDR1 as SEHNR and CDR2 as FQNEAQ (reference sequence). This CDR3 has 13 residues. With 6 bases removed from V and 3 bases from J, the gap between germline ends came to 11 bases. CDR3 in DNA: TGTGCCAGCAGTTTCTCGGGGGACACTGAAGCTTTCTTT. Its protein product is CASSFSGDTEAFF.

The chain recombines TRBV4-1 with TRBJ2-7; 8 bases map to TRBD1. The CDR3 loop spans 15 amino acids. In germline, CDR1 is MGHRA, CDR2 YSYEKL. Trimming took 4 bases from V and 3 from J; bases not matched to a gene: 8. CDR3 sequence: CASSRIWTGYYEQYF. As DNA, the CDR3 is TGCGCCAGCAGCCGGATCTGGACAGGGTACTACGAGCAGTACTTC.